This passage covers 2 T cell receptor beta chains from one sample sequenced in a study of blood T cell repertoires in COVID-19. Profiling relied on immunoSEQ multiplex PCR, and the TCRdb table lists in-frame clones only, not all of them. The sample includes over 300,000 clones, about 85% of them seen just once. Sequencing was performed on PBMCs or T cells enriched from blood (not recorded which). The origin of the receptors is a woman in her thirties who had recovered from COVID-19.

As for this clone: The same CDR3 can be traced to other DNA sequences in this sample. The J gene is TRBJ1-1, the V gene TRBV19; D gene ambiguous. Germline CDR1 LNHDA, CDR2 SQIVND (reference sequence). The CDR3 is 11 residues long. V was clipped by 5 bases and J by 3 bases, with 4 bases between them. The CDR3 is CASSPDTEAFF. CDR3 sequence (DNA): TGTGCCAGTAGTCCGGACACTGAAGCTTTCTTT.

The V gene is TRBV20-1, the J gene TRBJ2-5; a weak D match, TRBD2 (6 bases). Germline V lookup: CDR1 DFQATT, CDR2 SNEGSKA (reference sequence). The V end lost 2 bases, the J end lost 10 bases, and 11 bases lay between the germline ends. The CDR3 sequence is 11 residues long. Written as DNA, the CDR3 is TGCAGTGCTAGAAGGGAGGCTGTCCAGTACTTC. Protein product: CSARREAVQYF.